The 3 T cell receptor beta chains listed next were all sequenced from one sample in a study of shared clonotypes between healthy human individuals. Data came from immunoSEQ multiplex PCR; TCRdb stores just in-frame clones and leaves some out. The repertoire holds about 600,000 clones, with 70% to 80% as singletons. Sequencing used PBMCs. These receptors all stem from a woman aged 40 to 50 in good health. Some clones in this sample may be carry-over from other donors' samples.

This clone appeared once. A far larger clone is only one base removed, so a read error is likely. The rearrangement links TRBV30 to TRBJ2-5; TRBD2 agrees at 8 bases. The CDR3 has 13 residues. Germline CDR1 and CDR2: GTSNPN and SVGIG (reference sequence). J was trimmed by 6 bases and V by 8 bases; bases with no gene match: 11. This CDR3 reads CARRRTGGQTQYF. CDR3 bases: TGTGCCCGGCGCCGGACGGGGGGGCAGACCCAGTACTTC.

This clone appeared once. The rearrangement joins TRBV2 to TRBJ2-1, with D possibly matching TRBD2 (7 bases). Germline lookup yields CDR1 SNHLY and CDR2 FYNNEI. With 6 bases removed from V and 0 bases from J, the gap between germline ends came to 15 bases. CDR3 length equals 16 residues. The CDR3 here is CASRKGGTSSYNEQFF. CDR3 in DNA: TGTGCCAGCAGGAAGGGGGGGACGAGCTCCTACAATGAGCAGTTCTTC.

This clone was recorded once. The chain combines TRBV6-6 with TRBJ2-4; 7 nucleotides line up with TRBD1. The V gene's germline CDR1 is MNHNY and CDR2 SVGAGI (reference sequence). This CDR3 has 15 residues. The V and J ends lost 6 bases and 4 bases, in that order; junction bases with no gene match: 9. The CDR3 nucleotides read TGTGCCAGCAGAAACCGGGACAGTGAGAAAAACATTCAGTACTTC. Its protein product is CASRNRDSEKNIQYF.